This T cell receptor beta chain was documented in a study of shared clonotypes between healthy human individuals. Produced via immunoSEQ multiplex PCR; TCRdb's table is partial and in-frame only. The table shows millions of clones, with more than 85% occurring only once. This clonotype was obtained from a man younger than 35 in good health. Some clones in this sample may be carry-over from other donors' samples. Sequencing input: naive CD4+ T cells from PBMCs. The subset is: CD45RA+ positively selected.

CDR3 coding DNA: TGTGCCAGCAGTGCGGGACAGGGCCCCAACTATGGCTACACCTTC. Translating gives CASSAGQGPNYGYTF. V gene TRBV28 combines with J gene TRBJ1-2, with 9 bases lining up with TRBD1. CDR3 size: 15 residues. CDR1 and CDR2 from the germline V gene are MDHEN and SYDVKM. V lost 5 bases to trimming and J lost 2 bases; unmatched junction nucleotides: 6.